These T cell receptor beta chains were read from a single sample in a study of response to subunit inactivated influenza vaccine. Using its own MiXCR run on the RT-PCR reads, TCRdb lists one record per CDR3 protein. The table shows approximately 730,000 distinct CDR3 sequences, with approximately 14% occurring only once. This specimen was PBMCs from blood, taken 14 to 15 days before vaccination. Every receptor here comes from a middle-aged man who received an inactivated influenza vaccine. Both conserved end residues are part of each CDR3. Each record gives: D gene, CDR3 length, J gene, V gene, clone size, CDR3 DNA, CDR3 protein. D genes are given only for firm matches. Clone size is shown for a subset of rows, as once, few, many or a class of expanded clone.

d_gene: NA; len: 12; j_gene: TRBJ2-1; v_gene: TRBV29-1; abundance: NA; CDR3nt: TGCAGCGCAGACATATTCGCGGGTGAGCAGTTCTTC; CDR3aa: CSADIFAGEQFF
d_gene: NA; len: 16; j_gene: TRBJ2-6; v_gene: TRBV6-5; abundance: few; CDR3nt: TGTGCCAGCAGTTACTTGCGTGTCTCTGGGGCCAACGTCCTGACTTTC; CDR3aa: CASSYLRVSGANVLTF
d_gene: NA; len: 13; j_gene: TRBJ2-7; v_gene: TRBV11-2; abundance: many; CDR3nt: TGTGCCAGCAGCCCCCAGGACAGTTACGAGCAGTACTTC; CDR3aa: CASSPQDSYEQYF
d_gene: TRBD1; len: 17; j_gene: TRBJ2-1; v_gene: TRBV7-9; abundance: NA; CDR3nt: TGTGCCAGCAGCTCTATGGGGACAGGGAGGAATTTCAATGAGCAGTTCTTC; CDR3aa: CASSSMGTGRNFNEQFF
d_gene: NA; len: 17; j_gene: TRBJ2-6; v_gene: TRBV7-9; abundance: NA; CDR3nt: TGTGCCAGCAGCCCGAGGACAGCGATTTCTGGGGCCAACGTCCTGACTTTC; CDR3aa: CASSPRTAISGANVLTF
d_gene: TRBD2; len: 16; j_gene: TRBJ2-1; v_gene: TRBV4-1; abundance: few; CDR3nt: TGCGCCAGCAGCCAAGCTCTGCGGGGGGGCTGGAATGAGCAGTTCTTC; CDR3aa: CASSQALRGGWNEQFF
d_gene: TRBD2; len: 17; j_gene: TRBJ2-3; v_gene: TRBV18; abundance: NA; CDR3nt: TGTGCCAGCTCACCTAGACTAGCGGGGCTATTCACAGATACGCAGTATTTT; CDR3aa: CASSPRLAGLFTDTQYF
d_gene: NA; len: 14; j_gene: TRBJ1-1; v_gene: TRBV28; abundance: NA; CDR3nt: TGTGCCAGCAGCCGATGGACGGGAAGGACTGAAGCTTTCTTT; CDR3aa: CASSRWTGRTEAFF
d_gene: TRBD2; len: 15; j_gene: TRBJ2-7; v_gene: TRBV7-3; abundance: once; CDR3nt: TGTGCCAGCAGCTTAAGTAGCGGGAGCGTGGACGAGCAGTACTTC; CDR3aa: CASSLSSGSVDEQYF
d_gene: NA; len: 17; j_gene: TRBJ2-5; v_gene: TRBV27; abundance: NA; CDR3nt: TGTGCCAGCAGACCACTCTCCGCGGCTAGCAGACAAGAGACCCAGTACTTC; CDR3aa: CASRPLSAASRQETQYF
d_gene: NA; len: 13; j_gene: TRBJ2-7; v_gene: TRBV15; abundance: NA; CDR3nt: TGTGCCACCAGCAGAGGGGACTTCTACGAGCAGTACTTC; CDR3aa: CATSRGDFYEQYF
d_gene: NA; len: 17; j_gene: TRBJ2-6; v_gene: TRBV12-3/TRBV12-4; abundance: many; CDR3nt: TGTGCCAGCAGTGAAACGAGACGGTACTCTGGGGCCAACGTCCTGACTTTC; CDR3aa: CASSETRRYSGANVLTF
d_gene: NA; len: 15; j_gene: TRBJ2-7; v_gene: TRBV5-1; abundance: NA; CDR3nt: TGCGCCAGCAGCTTGACGGGGACGGCCGCCTACGAGCAGTACTTC; CDR3aa: CASSLTGTAAYEQYF
d_gene: NA; len: 14; j_gene: TRBJ2-5; v_gene: TRBV20-1; abundance: few; CDR3nt: TGCAGTGCTAGAGATTACGGGGGTCGGGAGACCCAGTACTTC; CDR3aa: CSARDYGGRETQYF
d_gene: NA; len: 12; j_gene: TRBJ2-1; v_gene: TRBV20-1; abundance: NA; CDR3nt: TGCAGTGCTAGGGCAATGAACAATGAGCAGTTCTTC; CDR3aa: CSARAMNNEQFF
d_gene: NA; len: 15; j_gene: TRBJ2-1; v_gene: TRBV18; abundance: many; CDR3nt: TGTGCCAGCTCACTTGACCCATCGGGCTACAATGAGCAGTTCTTC; CDR3aa: CASSLDPSGYNEQFF